The rows below give T cell receptor beta chains drawn from one sample of a study of blood T cell repertoires in COVID-19. Sequencing was performed with immunoSEQ multiplex PCR; in TCRdb, only in-frame clones are kept and a portion is missing. The top ten clones hold 5% to 7% of a sample with about 87,000 clones, about 90% of them seen once. Sequencing was carried out using peripheral blood. The receptors derive from a man in his late teens or twenties with COVID-19, enrolled during active disease. Both conserved end residues are part of each CDR3. Each record gives: V gene, D gene, J gene, clone size, CDR3 DNA, CDR3 protein. D genes are given only for firm matches. Rows give clone size only sometimes, using once, few, many, or a class for an expanded clone.

>TRBV7-2|TRBD2|TRBJ2-3|.
TGTGCCAGCAGCATATCTAGCGGAACTAGCACAGATACGCAGTATTTT
CASSISSGTSTDTQYF
>TRBV30|TRBD1|TRBJ2-7|.
TGTGCCTGGATTATACCCTTCGGGGACAGAGACCTGGGGCAGTACTTC
CAWIIPFGDRDLGQYF
>TRBV11-2|TRBD1|TRBJ1-3|few
TGTGCCAGCAGCAGACCGGGGACAGGGGAAAACACCATATATTTT
CASSRPGTGENTIYF
>TRBV11-2|TRBD2|TRBJ2-1|.
TGTGCCAGCAGCGGATCCGGGACTAGGGTTTACAATGAGCAGTTCTTC
CASSGSGTRVYNEQFF
>TRBV9|.|TRBJ2-7|.
TGTGCCAGCAGCCCCCGCTCTGTAGGGGTCTACGAGCAGTACTTC
CASSPRSVGVYEQYF
>TRBV7-8|TRBD1|TRBJ1-5|.
TGTGCCAGCAGCTTAGACTCGACAGGGAAAGGTCAGCCCCAGCATTTT
CASSLDSTGKGQPQHF
>TRBV9|.|TRBJ1-2|.
TGTGCCAGCAGCGGGGGGAACAGGGTTAGAGGCTACACCTTC
CASSGGNRVRGYTF
>TRBV28|TRBD1|TRBJ1-4|.
TGTGCCAGCAGTAAGGACAGGTTTGCAACTAATGAAAAACTGTTTTTT
CASSKDRFATNEKLFF
>TRBV3-1/TRBV3-2|TRBD1|TRBJ1-4|.
TGTGCCAGCAGCCAAGCAGCTCCGGGACAGGTGAATAATGAAAAACTGTTTTTT
CASSQAAPGQVNNEKLFF
>TRBV29-1|.|TRBJ2-7|.
TGCAGCGTTGCTTACGGGACTTTGTGGGAGCAGTACTTC
CSVAYGTLWEQYF
>TRBV19|.|TRBJ2-7|.
TGTGCCAGTAGTATCCCACCTAGAGAGCAGTACTTC
CASSIPPREQYF
>TRBV5-6|.|TRBJ1-1|.
TGTGCCAGCAGCTTCGGGACTAACACTGAAGCTTTCTTT
CASSFGTNTEAFF
>TRBV5-6|.|TRBJ1-2|.
TGTGCCAGCAGCTTGGCTTATAACTATGGCTACACCTTC
CASSLAYNYGYTF
>TRBV7-9|TRBD1|TRBJ2-1|.
TGTGCCAGCAGCTTCGGGACAGGCGAGCAGTTCTTC
CASSFGTGEQFF
>TRBV5-8|TRBD1|TRBJ1-1|.
TGTGCCAGCAGCTTCCGACAGGGGTCAAACACTGAAGCTTTCTTT
CASSFRQGSNTEAFF
>TRBV4-3|.|TRBJ1-2|.
TGCGCCAGCAGCCAAATGGACAGAAGCTATGGCTACACCTTC
CASSQMDRSYGYTF
>TRBV24-1|.|TRBJ2-7|.
TGTGCCTCCACACTCCCGGGACACCGGACCGGGTACTTC
CASTLPGHRTGYF
>TRBV28|.|TRBJ1-5|.
TGTGCCAGCAGTTTCGTCCAGAACAATCAGCCCCAGCATTTT
CASSFVQNNQPQHF
>TRBV4-3|.|TRBJ1-1|.
TGCGCCAGCAGCCCGGGGGAAAACACTGAAGCTTTCTTT
CASSPGENTEAFF
>TRBV9|TRBD1|TRBJ1-6|.
TGTGCCAGCAGCGACCCCGGGACAGGGGCTTCACCCCTCCACTTT
CASSDPGTGASPLHF
>TRBV7-2|.|TRBJ1-1|once
TGTGCCAGCAGCTTAGCGCGGGGGTGGAACACTGAAGCTTTCTTT
CASSLARGWNTEAFF
>TRBV10-1|TRBD2|TRBJ2-1|.
TGCGCCAGCAGTGAACTAGCGGGGAACAATGAGCAGTTCTTC
CASSELAGNNEQFF
>TRBV5-1|TRBD1|TRBJ1-6|.
TGCGCCAGCAGCCGGGACAGAAAACGGGATTCACCCCTCCACTTT
CASSRDRKRDSPLHF
>TRBV27|.|TRBJ1-1|.
TGTGCCAGCTGGGACTGGGGGGTGAACACTGAAGCTTTCTTT
CASWDWGVNTEAFF
>TRBV4-1|TRBD1|TRBJ2-7|.
TGCGCCAGCAGCCAACTCCCCGGGACAGGGTATGACGAGCAGTACTTC
CASSQLPGTGYDEQYF
>TRBV7-3|.|TRBJ1-6|few
TGTGCCAGCAGCTTAACCCCGGACAGCAATTCACCCCTCCACTTT
CASSLTPDSNSPLHF
>TRBV12-3/TRBV12-4|.|TRBJ2-1|.
TGTGCCAGCAGTTTAAGCGTCGGGATTGAGCAGTTCTTC
CASSLSVGIEQFF
>TRBV4-3|TRBD2|TRBJ2-5|.
TGCGCCAGCAGCCGCGGGACTAGCGGATCGGAGACCCAGTACTTC
CASSRGTSGSETQYF
>TRBV6-5|TRBD2|TRBJ2-1|.
TGTGCCAGCAGTTTAGCGGGAGGGGATTACAATGAGCAGTTCTTC
CASSLAGGDYNEQFF
>TRBV27|.|TRBJ2-3|.
TGTGCCAGCAGTTTAAACGATCAGGGTGGCATCACAGATACGCAGTATTTT
CASSLNDQGGITDTQYF
>TRBV9|.|TRBJ2-3|.
TGTGCCAGCAGCCGGACTATGGCTGTCACAGATACGCAGTATTTT
CASSRTMAVTDTQYF
>TRBV30|.|TRBJ1-4|.
TGTGCCTGGAGTGCGGGGGTAAGGGAAAAACTGCTTTTT
CAWSAGVREKLLF